This T cell receptor (beta chain) was profiled in a study of blood T cell repertoires in COVID-19. Study-wide context: Acute-phase and convalescent COVID-19 samples originated in the United States, Italy and Spain. PBMCs, B-cell-depleted T cells, or T cells provided the cDNA or gDNA that made up the material.

How the authors handled the data: Nucleated cell counts were estimated from reference gene primer amplification. Profiling relied on immunoSEQ multiplex PCR, and the TCRdb table lists in-frame clones only, not all of them. The V and J calls and clone size come from that table; D and trimming were worked out from the DNA. The sample shows 150,000 to 200,000 clones, about three quarters of them seen only once. Germline CDR1 is SQVTM and CDR2 is ANQGSEA. V was shortened by 6 bases and J by 0 bases, with 6 bases between the two germline ends. The CDR3 spans 11 residues. The chain uses TRBV29-1 and TRBJ2-7; possibly TRBD1 for D (5 bases). The specimen sequenced was peripheral blood. This sequence originates from a woman older than 75 with active or convalescent COVID-19. The CDR3 nucleotides are TGCAGCGTGGGGCGCTCCTACGAGCAGTACTTC. This gives the protein CSVGRSYEQYF.